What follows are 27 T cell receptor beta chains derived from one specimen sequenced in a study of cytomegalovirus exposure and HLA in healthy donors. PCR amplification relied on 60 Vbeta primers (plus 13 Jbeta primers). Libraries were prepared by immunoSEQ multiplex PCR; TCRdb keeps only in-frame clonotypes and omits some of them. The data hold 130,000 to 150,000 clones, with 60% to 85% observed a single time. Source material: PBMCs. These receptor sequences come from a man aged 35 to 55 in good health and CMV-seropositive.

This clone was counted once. The CDR3 sequence: CASSPTAGRGNEKLFF. In nucleotides, the CDR3 is TGTGCCAGCAGCCCCACGGCCGGCAGGGGGAATGAAAAACTGTTTTTT. The J gene is TRBJ1-4, the V gene TRBV7-8; 7 bases are shared with TRBD1. The CDR3 runs 16 residues. The germline V gene has CDR1 SGHVS and CDR2 FQNEAQ. J lost 5 bases, V lost 5 bases, and 11 bases had no gene match.

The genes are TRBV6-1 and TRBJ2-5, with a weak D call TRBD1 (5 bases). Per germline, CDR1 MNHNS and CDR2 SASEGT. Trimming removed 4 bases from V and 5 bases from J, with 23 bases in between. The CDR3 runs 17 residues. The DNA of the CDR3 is TGTGCCAGCAGTGTTGGGTCGATAGTAGGGAAGGGGGAGACCCAGTACTTC. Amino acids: CASSVGSIVGKGETQYF.

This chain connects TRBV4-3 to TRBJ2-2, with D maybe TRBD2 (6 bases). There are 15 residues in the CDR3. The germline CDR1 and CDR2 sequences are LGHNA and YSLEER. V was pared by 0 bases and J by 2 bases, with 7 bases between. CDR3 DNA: TGCGCCAGCAGCCAAGAGGAGGGAAACACCGGGGAGCTGTTTTTT. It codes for CASSQEEGNTGELFF.

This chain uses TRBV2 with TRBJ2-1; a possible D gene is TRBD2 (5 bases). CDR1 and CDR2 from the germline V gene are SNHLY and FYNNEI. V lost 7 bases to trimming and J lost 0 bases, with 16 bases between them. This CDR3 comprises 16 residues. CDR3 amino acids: CASNLRERHSYNEQFF. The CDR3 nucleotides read TGTGCCAGCAACCTGAGGGAGCGGCACTCCTACAATGAGCAGTTCTTC.

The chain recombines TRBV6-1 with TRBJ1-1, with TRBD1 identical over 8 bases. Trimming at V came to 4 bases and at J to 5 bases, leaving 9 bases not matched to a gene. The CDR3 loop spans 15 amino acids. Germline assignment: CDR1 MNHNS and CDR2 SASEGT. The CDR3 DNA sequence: TGTGCCAGCAGTGCCCGGACAGGGACGAGGACTGAAGCTTTCTTT. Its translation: CASSARTGTRTEAFF.

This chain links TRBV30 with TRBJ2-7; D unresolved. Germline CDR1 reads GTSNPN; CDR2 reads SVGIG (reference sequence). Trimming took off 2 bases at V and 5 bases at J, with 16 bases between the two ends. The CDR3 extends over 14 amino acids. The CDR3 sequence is CAWSPKWSQDEQYF. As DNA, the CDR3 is TGTGCCTGGAGTCCTAAATGGTCCCAGGACGAGCAGTACTTC.

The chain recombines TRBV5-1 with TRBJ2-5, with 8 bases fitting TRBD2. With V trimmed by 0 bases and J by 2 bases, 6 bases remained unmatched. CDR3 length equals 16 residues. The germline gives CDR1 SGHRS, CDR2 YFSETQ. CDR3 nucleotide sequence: TGCGCCAGCAGCTTGGTCGGGGGGGGCCCTCAAGAGACCCAGTACTTC. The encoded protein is CASSLVGGGPQETQYF.

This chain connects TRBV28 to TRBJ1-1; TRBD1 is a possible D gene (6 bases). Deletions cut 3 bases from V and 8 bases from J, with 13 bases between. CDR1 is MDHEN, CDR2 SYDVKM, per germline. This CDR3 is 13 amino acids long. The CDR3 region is CASSFWTAAEAFF. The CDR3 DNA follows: TGTGCCAGCAGTTTTTGGACAGCTGCCGAAGCTTTCTTT.

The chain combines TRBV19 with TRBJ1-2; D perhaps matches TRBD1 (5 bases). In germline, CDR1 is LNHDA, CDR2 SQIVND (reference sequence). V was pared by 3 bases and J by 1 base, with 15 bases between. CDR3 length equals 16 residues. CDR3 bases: TGTGCCAGTAGTATTCGGGGGGGACCCCGTAACTATGGCTACACCTTC. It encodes CASSIRGGPRNYGYTF.

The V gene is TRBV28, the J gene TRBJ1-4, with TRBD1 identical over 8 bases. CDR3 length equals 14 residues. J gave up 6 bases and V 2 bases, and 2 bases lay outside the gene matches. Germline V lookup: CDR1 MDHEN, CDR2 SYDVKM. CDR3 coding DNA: TGTGCCAGCAGTTTAACGGACAGGGATGAAAAACTGTTTTTT. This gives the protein CASSLTDRDEKLFF.

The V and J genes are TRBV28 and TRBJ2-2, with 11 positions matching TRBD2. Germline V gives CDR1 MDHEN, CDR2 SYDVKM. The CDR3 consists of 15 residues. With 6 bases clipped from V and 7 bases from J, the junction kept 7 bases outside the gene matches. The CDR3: CASSLSGGAFGELFF. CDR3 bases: TGTGCCAGCAGCCTTAGCGGGGGGGCCTTCGGGGAGCTGTTTTTT.

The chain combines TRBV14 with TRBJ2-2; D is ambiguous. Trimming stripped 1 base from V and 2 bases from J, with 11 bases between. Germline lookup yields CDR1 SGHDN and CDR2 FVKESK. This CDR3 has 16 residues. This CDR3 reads CASSQASLLNTGELFF. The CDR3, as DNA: TGTGCCAGCAGCCAAGCGTCTCTTTTAAACACCGGGGAGCTGTTTTTT.

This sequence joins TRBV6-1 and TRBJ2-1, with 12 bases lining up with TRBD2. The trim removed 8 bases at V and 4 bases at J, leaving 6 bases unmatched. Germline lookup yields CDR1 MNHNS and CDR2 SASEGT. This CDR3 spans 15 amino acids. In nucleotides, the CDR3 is TGTGCCAGCGGGTTTGGGACTAGCGGGTACAATGAGCAGTTCTTC. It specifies CASGFGTSGYNEQFF.

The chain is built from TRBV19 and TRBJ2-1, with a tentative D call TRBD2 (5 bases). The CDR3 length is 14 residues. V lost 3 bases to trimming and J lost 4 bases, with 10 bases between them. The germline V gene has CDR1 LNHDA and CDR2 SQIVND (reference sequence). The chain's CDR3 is CASSMAGLYNEQFF. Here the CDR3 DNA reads TGTGCCAGTAGTATGGCGGGTTTATACAATGAGCAGTTCTTC.

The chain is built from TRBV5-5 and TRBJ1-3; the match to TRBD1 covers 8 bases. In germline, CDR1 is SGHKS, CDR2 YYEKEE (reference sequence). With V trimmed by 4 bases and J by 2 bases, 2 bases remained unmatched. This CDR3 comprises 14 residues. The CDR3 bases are TGTGCCAGCAGCCCGGACAGGGCTGGAAACACCATATATTTT. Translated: CASSPDRAGNTIYF.

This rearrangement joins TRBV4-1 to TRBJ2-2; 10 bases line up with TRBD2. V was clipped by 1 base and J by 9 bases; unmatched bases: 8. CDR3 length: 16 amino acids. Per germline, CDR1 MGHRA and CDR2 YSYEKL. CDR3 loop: CASSQVTGLASWELFF. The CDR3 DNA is TGCGCCAGCAGCCAAGTTACGGGACTAGCGAGCTGGGAGCTGTTTTTT.

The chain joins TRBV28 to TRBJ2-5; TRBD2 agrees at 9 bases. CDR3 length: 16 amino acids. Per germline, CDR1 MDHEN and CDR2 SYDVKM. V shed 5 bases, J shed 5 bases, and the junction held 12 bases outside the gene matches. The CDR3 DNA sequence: TGTGCCAGCAGTCGTAGTAGCGGGAGAGGGGCGGAGACCCAGTACTTC. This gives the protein CASSRSSGRGAETQYF.

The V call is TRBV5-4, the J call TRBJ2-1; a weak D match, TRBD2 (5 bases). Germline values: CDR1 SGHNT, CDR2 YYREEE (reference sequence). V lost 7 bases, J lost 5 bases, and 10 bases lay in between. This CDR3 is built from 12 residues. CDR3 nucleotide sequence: TGTGCCAGCGGAGACGGGAACAATGAGCAGTTCTTC. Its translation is CASGDGNNEQFF.

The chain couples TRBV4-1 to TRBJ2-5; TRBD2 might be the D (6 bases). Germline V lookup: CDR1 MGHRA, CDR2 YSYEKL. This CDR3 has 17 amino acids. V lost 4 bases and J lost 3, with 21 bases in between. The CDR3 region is CASSLTEASAKEETQYF. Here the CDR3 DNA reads TGCGCCAGCAGCCTAACTGAGGCTAGCGCGAAAGAAGAGACCCAGTACTTC.

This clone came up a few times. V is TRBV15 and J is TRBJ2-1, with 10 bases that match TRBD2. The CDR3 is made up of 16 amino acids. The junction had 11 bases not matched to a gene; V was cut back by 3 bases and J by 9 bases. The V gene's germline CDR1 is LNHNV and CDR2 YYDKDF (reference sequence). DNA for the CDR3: TGTGCCACCAGCAGGTCCGCTAGCGGGAGTTTCAGTGAGCAGTTCTTC. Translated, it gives CATSRSASGSFSEQFF. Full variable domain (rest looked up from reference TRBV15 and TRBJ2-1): DAMVIQNPRYQVTQFGKPVTLSCSQTLNHNVMYWYQQKSSQAPKLLFHYYDKDFNNEADTPDNFQSRRPNTSFCFLDIRSPGLGDTAMYLCATSRSASGSFSEQFFGPGTRLTVL.

CDR3 sequence: CASSLTGGGTGELFF. CDR3 coding DNA: TGTGCCAGCAGTTTAACCGGGGGGGGGACCGGGGAGCTGTTTTTT. This chain links TRBV2 with TRBJ2-2, with 8 bases fitting TRBD2. CDR1 is SNHLY, CDR2 FYNNEI, per germline. The CDR3 length is 15 residues. The V segment lost 5 bases and the J segment 5 bases; nucleotides outside the gene matches: 7.

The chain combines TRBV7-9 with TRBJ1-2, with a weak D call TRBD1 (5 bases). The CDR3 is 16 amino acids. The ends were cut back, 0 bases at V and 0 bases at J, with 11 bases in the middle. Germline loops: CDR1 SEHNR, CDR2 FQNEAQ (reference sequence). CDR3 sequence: CASSLANTGPNYGYTF. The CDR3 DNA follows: TGTGCCAGCAGCTTAGCGAACACAGGTCCTAACTATGGCTACACCTTC.

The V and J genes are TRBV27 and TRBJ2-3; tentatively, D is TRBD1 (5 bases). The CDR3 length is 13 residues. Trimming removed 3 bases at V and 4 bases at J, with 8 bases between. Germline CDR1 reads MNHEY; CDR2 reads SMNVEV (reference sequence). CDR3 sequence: CASSFTTADTQYF. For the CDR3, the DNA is TGTGCCAGCAGTTTTACGACAGCAGATACGCAGTATTTT.

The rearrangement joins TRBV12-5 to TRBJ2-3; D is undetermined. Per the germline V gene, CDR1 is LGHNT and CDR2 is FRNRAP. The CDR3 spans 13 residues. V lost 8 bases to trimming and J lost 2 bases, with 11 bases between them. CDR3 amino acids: CASHIGFTDTQYF. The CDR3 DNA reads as TGTGCTAGTCATATCGGTTTCACAGATACGCAGTATTTT.

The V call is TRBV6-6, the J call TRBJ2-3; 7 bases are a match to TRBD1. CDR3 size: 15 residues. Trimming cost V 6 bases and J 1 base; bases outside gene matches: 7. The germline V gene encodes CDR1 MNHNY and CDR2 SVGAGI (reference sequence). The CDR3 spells CASRRGQAGTDTQYF. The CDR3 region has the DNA TGTGCCAGCAGGCGAGGACAGGCTGGCACAGATACGCAGTATTTT.

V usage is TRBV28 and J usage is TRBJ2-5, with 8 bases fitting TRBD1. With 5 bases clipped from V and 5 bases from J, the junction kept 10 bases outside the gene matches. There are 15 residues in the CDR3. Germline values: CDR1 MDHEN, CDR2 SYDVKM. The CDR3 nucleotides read TGTGCCAGCAGTACTCTCAGGGGGCCAAAGGAGACCCAGTACTTC. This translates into CASSTLRGPKETQYF.

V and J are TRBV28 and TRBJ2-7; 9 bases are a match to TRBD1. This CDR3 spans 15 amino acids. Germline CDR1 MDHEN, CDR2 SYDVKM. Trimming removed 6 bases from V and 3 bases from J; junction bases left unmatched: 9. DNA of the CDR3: TGTGCCAGCAGACGAACGGGACAGGGAATCTACGAGCAGTACTTC. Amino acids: CASRRTGQGIYEQYF.